This T cell receptor beta chain was profiled in a study of identical twins. With template switching, a universal primer site was added, and the cDNA carried unique molecular identifiers. TCRdb re-derived calls from the 5' RACE reads in MiXCR, one entry per CDR3 protein. This sample has a few hundred thousand distinct CDR3 sequences, with 13% to 15% found just once. All of the donors were Caucasians in good health. Germline CDR1 reads WSHSY; CDR2 reads SAAADI. This CDR3 region has 17 residues. Germline trimming cut 7 bases from V and 4 bases from J; bases unmatched to any gene: 16. General observations from the study: Whereas memory repertoires showed no such difference, abundant cord blood beta clonotypes carried fewer insertions. Out-of-frame beta sequences exhibited a weaker degree of excess twin sharing.

This clonotype was observed a few times. No antigen is known for it. Separately, the same data were catalogued under a study of yellow fever vaccine responses in identical twins.

The TCR sequence derives from a woman between 18 and 29 years old in good health. The J gene is TRBJ2-1, the V gene TRBV10-2, with TRBD2 identical over 7 bases. Sample: CD4+ T cells sorted from blood. CDR3 coding DNA: TGCGCCAGCACCCCTAGGAAGGGCGGGAGCGCGTACAATGAGCAGTTCTTC. This codes for CASTPRKGGSAYNEQFF.